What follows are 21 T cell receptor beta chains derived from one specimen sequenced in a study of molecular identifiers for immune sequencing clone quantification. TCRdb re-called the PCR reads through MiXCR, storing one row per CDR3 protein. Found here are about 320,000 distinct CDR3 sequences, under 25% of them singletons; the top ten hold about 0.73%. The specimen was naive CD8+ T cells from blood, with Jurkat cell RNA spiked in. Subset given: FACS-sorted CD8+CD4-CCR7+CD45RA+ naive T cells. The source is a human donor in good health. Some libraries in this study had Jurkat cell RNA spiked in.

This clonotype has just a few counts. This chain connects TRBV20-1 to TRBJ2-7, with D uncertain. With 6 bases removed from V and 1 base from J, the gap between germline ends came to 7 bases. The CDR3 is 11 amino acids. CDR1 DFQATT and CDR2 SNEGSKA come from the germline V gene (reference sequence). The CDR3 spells CSAKNSYEQYF. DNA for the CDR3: TGCAGTGCGAAAAATTCCTACGAGCAGTACTTC.

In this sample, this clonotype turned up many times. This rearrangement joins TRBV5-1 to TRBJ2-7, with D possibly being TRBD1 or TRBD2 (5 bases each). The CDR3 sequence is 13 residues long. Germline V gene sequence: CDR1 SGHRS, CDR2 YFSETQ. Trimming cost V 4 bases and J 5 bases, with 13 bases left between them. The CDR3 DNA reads TGCGCCAGCAGCCTTGGACTGGGGGACGAGCAGTACTTC. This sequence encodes CASSLGLGDEQYF.

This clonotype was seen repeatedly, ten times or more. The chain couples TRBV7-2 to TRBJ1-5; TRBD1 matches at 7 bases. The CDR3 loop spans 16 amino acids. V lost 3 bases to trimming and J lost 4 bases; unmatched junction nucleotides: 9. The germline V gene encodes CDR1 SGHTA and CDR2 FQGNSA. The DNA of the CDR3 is TGTGCCAGCAGCTTTGACCTGGGACAGCGTAATCAGCCCCAGCATTTT. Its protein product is CASSFDLGQRNQPQHF. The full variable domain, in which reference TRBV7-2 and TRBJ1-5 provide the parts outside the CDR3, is GAGVSQSPSNKVTEKGKDVELRCDPISGHTALYWYRQSLGQGLEFLIYFQGNSAPDKSGLPSDRFSAERTGGSVSTLTIQRTQQEDSAVYLCASSFDLGQRNQPQHFGDGTRLSIL.

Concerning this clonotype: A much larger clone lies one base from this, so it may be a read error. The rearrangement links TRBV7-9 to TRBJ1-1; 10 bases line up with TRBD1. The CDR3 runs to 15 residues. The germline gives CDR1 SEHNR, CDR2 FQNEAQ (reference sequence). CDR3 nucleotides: TGTGCCGGCAGCTTAGGCGGGACAGGGGAAACTGAAGCTTTCTTT. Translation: CAGSLGGTGETEAFF.

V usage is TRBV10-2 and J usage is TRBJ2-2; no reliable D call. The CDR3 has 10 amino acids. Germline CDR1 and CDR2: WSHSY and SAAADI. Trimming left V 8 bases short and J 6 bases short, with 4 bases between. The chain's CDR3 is CASLAGELFF. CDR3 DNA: TGCGCCAGCCTCGCCGGGGAGCTGTTTTTT.

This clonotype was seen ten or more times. The CDR3 DNA is TGCAGCGCCCGGACAGAGAACACTGAAGCTTTCTTT. Translated, it gives CSARTENTEAFF. The chain links TRBV29-1 to TRBJ1-1, with D possibly being TRBD1 (6 bases). Deletions cut 7 bases from V and 1 base from J, with 10 bases between. The CDR3 runs to 12 residues. Germline assignment: CDR1 SQVTM and CDR2 ANQGSEA.

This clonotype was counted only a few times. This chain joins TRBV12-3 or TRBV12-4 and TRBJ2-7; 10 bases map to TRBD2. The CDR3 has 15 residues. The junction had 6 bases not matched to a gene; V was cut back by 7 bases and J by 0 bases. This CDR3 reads CASTWSGGASYEQYF. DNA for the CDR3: TGTGCCAGCACCTGGAGCGGGGGGGCCTCCTACGAGCAGTACTTC.

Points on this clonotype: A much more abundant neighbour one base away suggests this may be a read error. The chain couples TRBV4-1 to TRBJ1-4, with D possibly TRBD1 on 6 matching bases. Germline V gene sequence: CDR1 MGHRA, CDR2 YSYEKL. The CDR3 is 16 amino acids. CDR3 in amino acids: CASSRSGGSSNEKLLF. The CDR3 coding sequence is TGCGCCAGCAGCCGAAGCGGGGGCTCGTCTAATGAAAAACTGTTGTTT.

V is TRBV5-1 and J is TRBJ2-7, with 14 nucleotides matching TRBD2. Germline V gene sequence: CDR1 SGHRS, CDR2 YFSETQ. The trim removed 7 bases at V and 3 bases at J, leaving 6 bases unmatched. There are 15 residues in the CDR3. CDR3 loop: CASGGGLAGVYEQYF. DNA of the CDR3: TGCGCCAGCGGCGGGGGACTAGCGGGAGTCTACGAGCAGTACTTC.

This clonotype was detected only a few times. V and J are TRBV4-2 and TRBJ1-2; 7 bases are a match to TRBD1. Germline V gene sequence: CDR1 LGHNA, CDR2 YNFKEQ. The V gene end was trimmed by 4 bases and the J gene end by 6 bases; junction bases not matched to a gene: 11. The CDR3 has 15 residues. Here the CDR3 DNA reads TGTGCCAGCAGCCCATGGACAGGAGAGGTGGATGGCTACACCTTC. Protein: CASSPWTGEVDGYTF.

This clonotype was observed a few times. The CDR3 reads CASSVAGSVEGETQYF. DNA for the CDR3: TGTGCCAGCAGCGTAGCTGGCTCTGTGGAAGGAGAGACCCAGTACTTC. The V gene is TRBV9, the J gene TRBJ2-5; no firm D call. Per germline, CDR1 SGDLS and CDR2 YYNGEE. The CDR3 totals 16 residues. V was pared by 0 bases and J by 4 bases, with 16 bases between. The whole variable domain, filled in from reference TRBV9 and TRBJ2-5, reads DSGVTQTPKHLITATGQRVTLRCSPRSGDLSVYWYQQSLDQGLQFLIQYYNGEERAKGNILERFSAQQFPDLHSELNLSSLELGDSALYFCASSVAGSVEGETQYFGPGTRLLVL.

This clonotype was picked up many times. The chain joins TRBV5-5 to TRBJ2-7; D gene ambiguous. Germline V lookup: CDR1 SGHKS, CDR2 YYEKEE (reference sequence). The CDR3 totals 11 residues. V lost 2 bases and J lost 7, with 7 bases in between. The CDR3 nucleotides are TGTGCCAGCAGCTTCCTAGGAGAGCAGTACTTC. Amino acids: CASSFLGEQYF.

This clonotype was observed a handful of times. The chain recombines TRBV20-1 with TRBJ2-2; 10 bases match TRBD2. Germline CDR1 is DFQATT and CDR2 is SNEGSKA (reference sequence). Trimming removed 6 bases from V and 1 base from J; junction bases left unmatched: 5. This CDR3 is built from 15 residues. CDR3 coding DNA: TGCAGTGCCCTTGGACTAGCGGAGAACACCGGGGAGCTGTTTTTT. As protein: CSALGLAENTGELFF.

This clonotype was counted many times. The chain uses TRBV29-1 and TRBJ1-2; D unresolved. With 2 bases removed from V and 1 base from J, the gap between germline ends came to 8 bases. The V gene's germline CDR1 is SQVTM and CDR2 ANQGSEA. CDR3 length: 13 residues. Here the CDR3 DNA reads TGCAGCGTTGAATTTATGGATAACTATGGCTACACCTTC. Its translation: CSVEFMDNYGYTF.

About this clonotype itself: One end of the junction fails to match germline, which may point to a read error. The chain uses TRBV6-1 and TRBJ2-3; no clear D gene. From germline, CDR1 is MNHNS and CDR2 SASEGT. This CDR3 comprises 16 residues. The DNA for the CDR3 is TGTGCCCGCAGTCCCCCCCCCGGGTCGGCTCCCGCTCCGCCGTCTTTT. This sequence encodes CARSPPPGSAPAPPSF.

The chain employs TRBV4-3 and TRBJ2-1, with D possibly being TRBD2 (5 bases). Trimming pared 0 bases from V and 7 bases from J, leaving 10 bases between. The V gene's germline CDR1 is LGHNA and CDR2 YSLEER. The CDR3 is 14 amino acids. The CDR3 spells CASSQDRGLNEQFF. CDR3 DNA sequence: TGCGCCAGCAGCCAAGATCGAGGGCTGAATGAGCAGTTCTTC.

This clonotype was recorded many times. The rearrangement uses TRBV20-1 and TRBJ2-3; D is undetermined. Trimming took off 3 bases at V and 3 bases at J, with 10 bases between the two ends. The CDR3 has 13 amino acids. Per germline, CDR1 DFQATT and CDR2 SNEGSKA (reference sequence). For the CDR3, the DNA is TGCAGTGCTAGGGCAATCGAGACAGATACGCAGTATTTT. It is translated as CSARAIETDTQYF.

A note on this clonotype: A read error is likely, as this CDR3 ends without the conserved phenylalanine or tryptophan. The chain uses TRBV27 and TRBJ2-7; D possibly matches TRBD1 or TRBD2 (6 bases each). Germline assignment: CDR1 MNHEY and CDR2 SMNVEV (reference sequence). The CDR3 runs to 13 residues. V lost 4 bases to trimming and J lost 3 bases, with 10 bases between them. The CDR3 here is CASSWRGNYEQYY. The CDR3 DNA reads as TGTGCCAGCAGTTGGAGGGGGAACTACGAGCAGTACTAC.

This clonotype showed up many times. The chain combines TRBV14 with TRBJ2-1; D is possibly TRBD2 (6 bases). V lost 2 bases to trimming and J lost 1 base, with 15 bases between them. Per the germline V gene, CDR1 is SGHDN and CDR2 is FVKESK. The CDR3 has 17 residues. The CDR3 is CASSQTLAPGSYNEQFF. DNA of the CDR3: TGTGCCAGCAGCCAAACCCTAGCGCCCGGATCCTACAATGAGCAGTTCTTC. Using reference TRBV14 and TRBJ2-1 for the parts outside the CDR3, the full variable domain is EAGVTQFPSHSVIEKGQTVTLRCDPISGHDNLYWYRRVMGKEIKFLLHFVKESKQDESGMPNNRFLAERTGGTYSTLKVQPAELEDSGVYFCASSQTLAPGSYNEQFFGPGTRLTVL.

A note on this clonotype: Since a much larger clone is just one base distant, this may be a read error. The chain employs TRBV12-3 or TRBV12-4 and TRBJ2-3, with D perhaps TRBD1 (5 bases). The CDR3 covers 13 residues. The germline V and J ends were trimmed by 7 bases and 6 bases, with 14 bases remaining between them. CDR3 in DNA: TGTGCCAGCATCTCAATCGACAGCGATACGCAGTATTTT. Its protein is CASISIDSDTQYF.

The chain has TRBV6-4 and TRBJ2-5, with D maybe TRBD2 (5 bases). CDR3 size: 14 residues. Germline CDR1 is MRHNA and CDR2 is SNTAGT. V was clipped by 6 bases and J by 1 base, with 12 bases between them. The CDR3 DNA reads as TGTGCCAGCAGCCCGGAGGCTAGCCAAGAGACCCAGTACTTC. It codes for CASSPEASQETQYF.